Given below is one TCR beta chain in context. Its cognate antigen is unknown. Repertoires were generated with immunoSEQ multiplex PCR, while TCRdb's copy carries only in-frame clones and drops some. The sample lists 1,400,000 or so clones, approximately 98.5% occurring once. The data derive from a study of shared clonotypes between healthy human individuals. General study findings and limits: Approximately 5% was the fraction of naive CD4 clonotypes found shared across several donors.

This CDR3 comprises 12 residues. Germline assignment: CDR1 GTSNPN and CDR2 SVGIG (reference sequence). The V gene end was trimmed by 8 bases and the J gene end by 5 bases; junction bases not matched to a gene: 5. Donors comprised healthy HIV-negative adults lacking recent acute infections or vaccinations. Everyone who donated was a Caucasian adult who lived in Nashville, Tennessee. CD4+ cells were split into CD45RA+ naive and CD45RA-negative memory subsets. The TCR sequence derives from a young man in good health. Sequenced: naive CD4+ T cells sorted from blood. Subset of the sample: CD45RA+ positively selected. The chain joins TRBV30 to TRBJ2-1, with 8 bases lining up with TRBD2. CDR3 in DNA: TGTGCCCGCACTAGCGGTCACAATGAGCAGTTCTTC. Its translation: CARTSGHNEQFF.